This T cell receptor beta chain is from a study of HIV-infected patients and healthy controls. The study, taken as a whole, reports: Untreated HIV+ repertoires had roughly threefold fewer distinct CDR3s and lower Shannon diversity than healthy controls. Compared with healthy controls, HIV-infected patients showed less CDR3 sharing between individuals.

All unsorted peripheral T cells were captured because whole blood was used without fractionation. This clonotype appeared a single time. Its cognate antigen is unknown. About 550 ng RNA was reverse transcribed with alpha and beta constant-region primers. Each of the alpha and beta chains got its own library through chain-specific third strand synthesis with indices. TCRdb reanalysed the 5' RACE reads using MiXCR and keeps one entry per CDR3 protein. The sample lists under 20,000 distinct CDR3 sequences, 6.5% to 7.5% seen once, with 8.3% in the top ten. This CDR3 has 13 amino acids. J gave up 1 base and V 7 bases, and 5 bases lay outside the gene matches. Germline CDR1 SQVTM, CDR2 ANQGSEA.

The clonotype originates from an adult in good health. The sequencing input was blood. The genes are TRBV29-1 and TRBJ2-7; the match to TRBD2 covers 9 bases. Here the CDR3 reads CSASGRSSYEQYF. The CDR3 DNA follows: TGCAGCGCCAGCGGGAGGTCTTCCTACGAGCAGTACTTC.